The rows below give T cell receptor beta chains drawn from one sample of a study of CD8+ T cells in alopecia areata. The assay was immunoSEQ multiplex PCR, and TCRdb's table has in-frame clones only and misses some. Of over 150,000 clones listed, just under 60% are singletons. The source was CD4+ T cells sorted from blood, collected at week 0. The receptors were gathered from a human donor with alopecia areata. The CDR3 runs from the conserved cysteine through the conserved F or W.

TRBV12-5	CASGLGDRVGNEKLFF
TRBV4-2	CASSQEEDHRNYGYTF
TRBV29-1	CSVEDPAGLSYEQYF
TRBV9	CASSPGTSIKETQYF
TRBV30	CAWSSGRGTEAFF
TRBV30	CAWARDRGYYGYTF
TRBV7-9	CASNVVTEAFF
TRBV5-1	CASSSLTGGKGNEQYF
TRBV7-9	CASEGTISTDTQYF
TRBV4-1	CASSHRQDDGYTF
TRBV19	CASSIELAGGTDTQYF
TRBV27	CASSLRFGMSSYNSPLHF
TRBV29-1	CSVEISGGYEQYF
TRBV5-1	CASSLGTANTEAFF
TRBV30	CAWSVVAGGTGELFF
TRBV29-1	CSVRRVGMIDEQFF
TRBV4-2	CASSQEGGQYF
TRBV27	CASSGTGGGVHEQYF
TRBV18	CASSPGQGGSYEQYF
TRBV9	CASSARVNEQFF
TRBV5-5	CASIPTSQANYGYTF
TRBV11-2	CASSLMRGPHNEQFF
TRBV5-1	CASSLAQLQGEQYF
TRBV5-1	CASSLAVGGANEQFF
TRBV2	CASSRDSQETQYF
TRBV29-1	CSLGDNEQFF
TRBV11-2	CASSLVRSTLNTEAFF
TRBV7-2	CASSPTVRGSGANVLTF
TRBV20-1	CSAQRENIQYF
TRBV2	CASNNGLWEKLFF
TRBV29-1	CSDRLGDRGNQPQHF
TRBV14	CASSLGQALSPLHF
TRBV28	CASRPTDRANTEAFF
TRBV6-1	CASSKDQSRQFF
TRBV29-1	CSAVRDPYNEQFF